This T cell receptor beta chain was captured by sequencing in a study of blood T cell repertoires in COVID-19. In the study overall: Acute and convalescent COVID-19 samples came from the United States, Italy and Spain. PBMCs, B-cell-depleted T cells, or T cells provided the cDNA or gDNA that made up the material.

Authors' data handling: Amplification with reference gene primers provided the estimates of nucleated cell counts. Profiled with immunoSEQ multiplex PCR; TCRdb holds only in-frame clones, not every one. Clone size and the V and J calls come from that table; the DNA yielded D and trimming. The profile shows 120,000 to 150,000 clones, approximately 83% of them singletons. Enrolled during active infection, Seattle patients were then followed longitudinally. Germline V gene lookup returns CDR1 LGHNA and CDR2 YNFKEQ. CDR3 length: 13 amino acids. Trimming stripped 8 bases from V and 6 bases from J, with 16 bases between.

This clonotype originated in a woman between 55 and 75 years old with COVID-19, enrolled during active disease. This chain uses TRBV4-2 with TRBJ1-1, with D maybe TRBD1 (6 bases). The sequenced sample consisted of peripheral blood. DNA for the CDR3: TGTGCCAGCCAGACAGGATATGGATCTGAAGCTTTCTTT. Amino acids: CASQTGYGSEAFF.